This T cell receptor beta chain was captured by sequencing in a study of T cells in Graves' hyperthyroidism and ophthalmopathy. Amplification yielded TCR beta CDR3 regions, with RNA transcripts as the source. Initially, a first-round RT-PCR of the TCR CDR3 employed the HTBI primer set. TCRdb reprocessed the multiplex PCR reads with MiXCR, giving one entry per CDR3 protein. The sample lists approximately 400,000 distinct CDR3 sequences, approximately 20% seen once, with around 4% in the top ten. Study findings and constraints: Stable hyperthyroidism was separated from ophthalmopathy by a model based on 13 V-J features.

The J segment lost 4 bases and the V segment lost 4 bases, leaving 6 bases of the junction unmatched. Germline V CDR1 and CDR2: GTSNPN, SVGIG (reference sequence). The CDR3 loop spans 14 amino acids. Ten or more counts support this clonotype. Antigen specificity is unknown. The sequenced material came from blood. The J gene is TRBJ1-2, the V gene TRBV30, with 10 bases fitting TRBD1. The receptor's source is a woman between 18 and 29 years old with Graves' hyperthyroidism. Written as DNA, the CDR3 is TGTGCCTGGACCAGACAGGGGGCCGGCTATGGCTACACCTTC. Protein: CAWTRQGAGYGYTF.